This T cell receptor (beta chain) was recorded in a study of CD8 T cells in Susac syndrome. Random hexamers were used to reverse transcribe roughly 0.45 to 1 ug of RNA. Using its own MiXCR run on the immunoSEQ multiplex PCR reads, TCRdb lists one record per CDR3 protein. The sample yields about 300,000 distinct CDR3 sequences, roughly 85% seen once. Sequencing of TCR beta, carried out with a high-throughput approach, was applied to CD8+ and CD4+ T cells from the blood. The multiple sclerosis control group comprised treatment-naive patients with stable or active relapsing-remitting disease. TEMRA cells were FACS-enriched, while CD8+ and CD4+ T cells were negatively isolated. With 6 bases removed from V and 0 bases from J, the gap between germline ends came to 5 bases. The germline V gene has CDR1 MNHEY and CDR2 SVGEGT. The CDR3 has 12 residues.

The sequenced sample consisted of CD8+ T cells from PBMCs. The receptor comes from a human donor with multiple sclerosis. V usage is TRBV6-2 or TRBV6-3 and J usage is TRBJ1-1; no clear D gene. CDR3 sequence (DNA): TGTGCCAGCAGCAGACTGAACACTGAAGCTTTCTTT. Translating it yields CASSRLNTEAFF.